These T cell receptor beta chains were read from a single sample in a study of graft-versus-host responses after intestinal transplantation. Using immunoSEQ multiplex PCR, the repertoire was profiled, and TCRdb retains in-frame clones only, with some absent. The sample contains approximately 33,000 clones, about 80% of which appear only once. Their antigens are not known. Sequencing was performed on unstimulated CD8+ T cells sorted from spleen or lymph node cells, taken before intestinal transplant. The origin of the receptors is a human donor who received an intestinal transplant. Both conserved end residues are part of each CDR3. The D gene is left open where the match is weak. Expanded clones are given a class, and other clones once, few, many or no size at all.

>TRBV7-9|.|TRBJ2-1|.
CASRDTGLSYNEQFF
TGTGCCAGCAGGGATACAGGGCTCTCCTACAATGAGCAGTTCTTC
>TRBV27|.|TRBJ2-1|.
CASSLSPGEGNEQFF
TGTGCCAGCAGTTTATCGCCGGGAGAGGGCAATGAGCAGTTCTTC
>TRBV6-5|.|TRBJ2-7|.
CASRYRETDGTYEQYF
TGTGCCAGCAGGTACAGGGAAACCGACGGGACCTACGAGCAGTACTTC
>TRBV9|.|TRBJ2-1|TRBD1
CASSVDGGTGTDNEQFF
TGTGCCAGCAGCGTAGACGGGGGGACAGGGACAGACAATGAGCAGTTCTTC
>TRBV4-1|.|TRBJ2-2|.
CASSQDSPNTGELFF
TGCGCCAGCAGCCAAGACAGTCCGAACACCGGGGAGCTGTTTTTT
>TRBV4-1|.|TRBJ2-1|.
CASSQEGVNEQFF
TGCGCCAGCAGCCAAGAAGGGGTCAATGAGCAGTTCTTC
>TRBV27|.|TRBJ2-3|TRBD1
CASSSGGVGTDTQYF
TGTGCCAGCAGTTCAGGGGGCGTGGGCACAGATACGCAGTATTTT
>TRBV25-1|.|TRBJ2-1|.
CASSGASVHPSTYNEQFF
TGTGCCAGCAGTGGAGCTAGCGTACACCCGAGCACCTACAATGAGCAGTTCTTC
>TRBV9|.|TRBJ2-1|TRBD2
CASSSWTSGTINEQFF
TGTGCCAGCAGCTCTTGGACTAGCGGGACTATCAATGAGCAGTTCTTC
>TRBV10-3|.|TRBJ2-3|TRBD2
CAITDSGITDTQYF
TGTGCCATCACAGATAGCGGGATCACAGATACGCAGTATTTT
>TRBV7-3|few|TRBJ2-5|.
CASSSPLWPGQETQYF
TGTGCCAGCAGTTCCCCGCTATGGCCGGGGCAAGAGACCCAGTACTTC
>TRBV15|.|TRBJ2-1|.
CATTSWGVQGYNEQFF
TGTGCCACCACCTCCTGGGGGGTTCAAGGGTACAATGAGCAGTTCTTC
>TRBV19|.|TRBJ1-2|.
CASSMGLLNYGYTF
TGTGCCAGTAGTATGGGACTGCTTAACTATGGCTACACCTTC
>TRBV27|.|TRBJ2-5|.
CASSLLSSQETQYF
TGTGCCAGCAGTTTATTGTCCTCCCAAGAGACCCAGTACTTC
>TRBV4-1|few|TRBJ2-7|TRBD2
CASSQRLAGAYEQYF
TGCGCCAGCAGCCAACGACTAGCGGGGGCCTACGAGCAGTACTTC
>TRBV4-1|.|TRBJ2-5|TRBD2
CASSQKGLAVETQYF
TGCGCCAGCAGCCAAAAGGGACTAGCAGTGGAGACCCAGTACTTC
>TRBV11-2|.|TRBJ2-1|TRBD2
CASSPGLAGGLSYNEQFF
TGTGCCAGCAGCCCGGGACTAGCGGGGGGACTTTCCTACAATGAGCAGTTCTTC
>TRBV19|once|TRBJ2-7|TRBD1
CASNRQGSYEQYF
TGTGCCAGCAACCGACAGGGTTCCTACGAGCAGTACTTC
>TRBV28|.|TRBJ2-2|.
CASAETANTGELFF
TGTGCCAGCGCCGAGACAGCGAACACCGGGGAGCTGTTTTTT
>TRBV4-1|.|TRBJ1-2|.
CASSQDLTGSGGYTF
TGCGCCAGCAGCCAAGATCTCACAGGGTCAGGCGGCTACACCTTC
>TRBV19|.|TRBJ1-5|.
CASSTVLQGVGYSNQPQHF
TGTGCCAGTAGTACTGTATTACAGGGAGTGGGCTATAGCAATCAGCCCCAGCATTTT
>TRBV4-2|.|TRBJ2-1|TRBD2
CASSQDPMASGGPSYNEQFF
TGTGCCAGCAGCCAAGATCCGATGGCTAGCGGGGGGCCTTCCTACAATGAGCAGTTCTTC
>TRBV10-3|once|TRBJ1-2|TRBD1
CAISEDRGLNYGYTF
TGTGCCATCAGTGAGGACAGGGGGCTCAACTATGGCTACACCTTC
>TRBV28|.|TRBJ2-7|TRBD2
CASSPRTSSEQYF
TGTGCCAGCAGTCCCAGGACTAGCTCCGAGCAGTACTTC
>TRBV7-6|.|TRBJ1-1|.
CASSLAEVNTEAFF
TGTGCCAGCAGCCTCGCAGAAGTGAACACTGAAGCTTTCTTT
>TRBV6-1|.|TRBJ2-7|TRBD1
CASSSTDRAWREQYF
TGTGCCAGCAGCTCAACCGACAGGGCCTGGAGAGAGCAGTACTTC
>TRBV2|.|TRBJ1-1|.
CASSVGGWAEAFF
TGTGCCAGCAGTGTGGGGGGGTGGGCTGAAGCTTTCTTT
>TRBV19|.|TRBJ2-1|TRBD2
CASKSGRAAGEQFF
TGTGCCAGTAAGAGCGGGAGGGCGGCGGGTGAGCAGTTCTTC
>TRBV19|.|TRBJ2-3|TRBD2
CASSITSGTGTDTQYF
TGTGCCAGTAGTATTACGAGCGGGACTGGCACAGATACGCAGTATTTT
>TRBV11-2|.|TRBJ2-5|TRBD2
CASSLYGTSGGPLQETQYF
TGTGCCAGCAGCTTATACGGGACTAGCGGGGGGCCGCTCCAAGAGACCCAGTACTTC
>TRBV7-2|.|TRBJ2-7|.
CASSLIHGASEPYEQYF
TGTGCCAGCAGCTTAATCCATGGGGCTAGCGAGCCCTACGAGCAGTACTTC
>TRBV28|.|TRBJ1-4|.
CASSLNGPGENEKLFF
TGTGCCAGCAGTCTTAACGGCCCAGGGGAGAATGAAAAACTGTTTTTT
>TRBV14|.|TRBJ2-2|TRBD1
CASSHLLQGATGELFF
TGTGCCAGCAGCCACCTCTTGCAGGGGGCCACCGGGGAGCTGTTTTTT
>TRBV28|.|TRBJ2-7|.
CASSWGRKYEQYF
TGTGCCAGCAGTTGGGGCCGGAAGTACGAGCAGTACTTC
>TRBV5-4|.|TRBJ2-7|TRBD1
CASSLGTGGEQYF
TGTGCCAGCAGCTTGGGCACAGGGGGCGAGCAGTACTTC
>TRBV6-5|.|TRBJ2-7|.
CASGRDEQYF
TGTGCCAGTGGGCGTGATGAGCAGTACTTC
>TRBV6-6|.|TRBJ2-2|.
CASSYSEGGGTGELFF
TGTGCCAGCAGTTACTCGGAAGGTGGGGGGACCGGGGAGCTGTTTTTT
>TRBV6-6|.|TRBJ2-3|TRBD1
CASSGTATDTQYF
TGTGCCAGCAGTGGGACAGCGACAGATACGCAGTATTTT
>TRBV11-2|.|TRBJ2-5|.
CASSLDGGGWETQYF
TGTGCCAGCAGCTTAGATGGAGGGGGCTGGGAGACCCAGTACTTC
>TRBV28|once|TRBJ2-3|.
CASSSDFAARDTQYF
TGTGCCAGCAGTTCGGACTTTGCGGCGCGGGATACGCAGTATTTT
>TRBV28|.|TRBJ2-2|.
CASSPPEGSTFGTGELFF
TGTGCCAGCAGTCCCCCGGAGGGGTCTACTTTTGGCACCGGGGAGCTGTTTTTT
>TRBV6-4|.|TRBJ2-1|TRBD2
CASSDSASGGYNEQFF
TGTGCCAGCAGTGACTCGGCTAGCGGGGGGTACAATGAGCAGTTCTTC
>TRBV7-5|.|TRBJ1-5|.
CARSLVGASQPQHF
TGTGCCAGAAGCTTAGTGGGGGCCTCGCAGCCCCAGCATTTT
>TRBV30|.|TRBJ2-2|.
CAWRKGSGELFF
TGTGCCTGGAGGAAGGGGTCCGGGGAGCTGTTTTTT
>TRBV5-4|.|TRBJ2-7|.
CASSLGRVSSYEQYF
TGTGCCAGCAGCTTGGGGAGGGTATCCTCCTACGAGCAGTACTTC
>TRBV6-5|.|TRBJ2-7|.
CASSSGHSSYEQYF
TGTGCCAGCAGTTCTGGACACAGCTCCTACGAGCAGTACTTC
>TRBV19|once|TRBJ2-2|.
CASSIPPFQAPNTGELFF
TGTGCCAGTAGTATCCCCCCCTTTCAAGCCCCGAACACCGGGGAGCTGTTTTTT
>TRBV5-1|.|TRBJ2-3|.
CASSPRGLGTDTQYF
TGCGCCAGCAGCCCAAGGGGTCTCGGCACAGATACGCAGTATTTT
>TRBV2|medium-sized|TRBJ1-2|.
CAGPTSYGYTF
TGTGCCGGCCCCACCTCCTATGGCTACACCTTC
>TRBV7-9|few|TRBJ1-1|.
CASSLAPVYPAFF
TGTGCCAGCAGCTTAGCGCCGGTGTACCCTGCTTTCTTT
>TRBV19|.|TRBJ1-5|TRBD1
CASKQGIQPQHF
TGTGCCAGTAAACAGGGGATACAGCCCCAGCATTTT
>TRBV9|.|TRBJ2-2|TRBD2
CASSGGGSNTGELFF
TGTGCCAGCAGCGGGGGGGGATCGAACACCGGGGAGCTGTTTTTT
>TRBV6-5|.|TRBJ1-5|.
CASSWGLGQPQHF
TGTGCCAGCAGTTGGGGGCTAGGTCAGCCCCAGCATTTT
>TRBV4-1|.|TRBJ2-3|.
CASSQVATSTDTQYF
TGCGCCAGCAGCCAAGTAGCGACTAGCACAGATACGCAGTATTTT
>TRBV4-1|.|TRBJ2-7|TRBD1
CASSQETRDRGGYEQYF
TGCGCCAGCAGCCAAGAAACTCGGGACAGGGGGGGCTACGAGCAGTACTTC
>TRBV6-1|medium-sized|TRBJ2-3|TRBD2
CASSDASGGSTDTQYF
TGTGCCAGCAGTGATGCCTCGGGGGGTTCCACAGATACGCAGTATTTT
>TRBV27|few|TRBJ1-1|.
CASSPSPGQNTEAFF
TGTGCCAGCAGTCCATCCCCCGGACAGAACACTGAAGCTTTCTTT
>TRBV7-7|.|TRBJ2-2|.
CASSLPGSTGELFF
TGTGCTAGCAGCTTACCGGGATCCACCGGGGAGCTGTTTTTT
>TRBV29-1|.|TRBJ2-7|.
CSVVEGAASEQYF
TGCAGCGTTGTGGAGGGGGCAGCCTCCGAGCAGTACTTC